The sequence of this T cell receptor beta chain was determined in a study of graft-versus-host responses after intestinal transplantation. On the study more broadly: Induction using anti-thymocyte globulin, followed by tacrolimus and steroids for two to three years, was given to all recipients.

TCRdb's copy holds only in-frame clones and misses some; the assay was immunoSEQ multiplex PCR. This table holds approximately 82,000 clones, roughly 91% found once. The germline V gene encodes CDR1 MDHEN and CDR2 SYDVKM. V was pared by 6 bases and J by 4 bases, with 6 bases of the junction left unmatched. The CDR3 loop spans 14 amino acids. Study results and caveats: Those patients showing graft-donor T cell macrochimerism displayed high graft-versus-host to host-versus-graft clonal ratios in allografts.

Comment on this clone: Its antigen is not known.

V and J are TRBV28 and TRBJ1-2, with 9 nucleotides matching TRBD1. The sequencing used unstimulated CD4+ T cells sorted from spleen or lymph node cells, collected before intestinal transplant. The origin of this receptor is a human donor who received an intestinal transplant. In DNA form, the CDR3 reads TGTGCCAGCAGCCCAGCGACAGGGGGCTATGGCTACACCTTC. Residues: CASSPATGGYGYTF.